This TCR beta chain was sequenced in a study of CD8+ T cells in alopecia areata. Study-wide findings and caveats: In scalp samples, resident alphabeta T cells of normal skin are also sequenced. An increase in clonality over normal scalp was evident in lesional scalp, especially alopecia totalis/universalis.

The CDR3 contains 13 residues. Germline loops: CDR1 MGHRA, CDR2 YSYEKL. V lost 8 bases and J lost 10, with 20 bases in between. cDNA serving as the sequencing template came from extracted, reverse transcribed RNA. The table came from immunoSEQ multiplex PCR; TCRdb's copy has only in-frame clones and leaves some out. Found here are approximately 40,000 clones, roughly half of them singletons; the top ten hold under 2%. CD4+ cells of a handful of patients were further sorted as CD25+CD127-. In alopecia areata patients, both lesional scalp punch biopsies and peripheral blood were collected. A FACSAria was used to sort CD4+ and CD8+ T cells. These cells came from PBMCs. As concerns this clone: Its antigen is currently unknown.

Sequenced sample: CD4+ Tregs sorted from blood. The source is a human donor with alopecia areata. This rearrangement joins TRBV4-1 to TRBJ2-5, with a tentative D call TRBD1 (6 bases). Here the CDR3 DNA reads TGCGCCAGCTGCCCGCCGACAGGAGATGGCCAGTACTTC. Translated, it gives CASCPPTGDGQYF.